This TCR beta chain was documented in a study of control samples from healthy donors and cancer patients. This CDR3 is 17 amino acids long. CDR1 SGDLS and CDR2 YYNGEE come from the germline V gene. Between the trimmed V and J ends, which lost 2 bases and 3 bases, there was a span of 15 bases. Repertoires were generated with immunoSEQ multiplex PCR, while TCRdb's copy carries only in-frame clones and drops some. This sample contains some 190,000 clones. The TCR was taken from a woman in her twenties or thirties in good health. The sample consisted of blood. V is TRBV9 and J is TRBJ2-6, with D possibly matching TRBD1 (6 bases). The CDR3 loop reads CASSVSPRGLGANVLTF. In DNA form, the CDR3 reads TGTGCCAGCAGCGTGTCCCCCAGGGGTCTTGGGGCCAACGTCCTGACTTTC.